The clone carrying this T cell receptor (beta chain) has a single count. The antigen remains unidentified. With V trimmed by 3 bases and J by 2 bases, 7 bases remained unmatched. The CDR3 runs 16 residues. Germline values: CDR1 KGHSH, CDR2 LQKENI. This specimen belongs to a study of cytomegalovirus exposure and HLA in healthy donors. Study findings and constraints: In vitro work confirmed that a few CMV-associated chains recognize CMV antigens.

This table comes from immunoSEQ multiplex PCR, and its TCRdb copy is limited to in-frame clones, with some not included. The data contain about 150,000 clones, about 91% of them singletons. V gene TRBV18 combines with J gene TRBJ2-1; 7 bases align to TRBD1. Sequenced: PBMCs. This clonotype was obtained from a woman under 30 in good health and CMV-seropositive. CDR3 DNA sequence: TGTGCCAGCTCACCGAGTGGACAGGAACCCTACAATGAGCAGTTCTTC. Translated, it gives CASSPSGQEPYNEQFF.